Below are 9 T cell receptor beta chains sequenced from a single sample in a study of T cell changes during pregnancy in multiple sclerosis (dated 2019 in TCRdb). The protocol used for the library was the immunoSEQ multiplex PCR assay. TCRdb retrieved this table from immuneACCESS and kept in-frame rearrangements only. Not all clones are present; in checked studies, unresolved V genes account for under half, and no reason is known for the remainder. The sample yields tens of thousands of clones; around 90% were counted once. The ten largest account for roughly 0.61% of the sample. Here the sequenced sample was CD4+ T cells from peripheral blood mononuclear cells, taken in the first trimester of pregnancy. Every receptor here comes from a female donor with multiple sclerosis, enrolled in a pregnancy study.

The V gene is TRBV5-1, the J gene TRBJ2-2, with 11 bases lining up with TRBD2. The length of the CDR3 is 15 residues. J lost 3 bases, V lost 4 bases, and 2 bases had no gene match. The germline V gene has CDR1 SGHRS and CDR2 YFSETQ. The CDR3 nucleotides are TGCGCCAGCAGCGGGGGACTAGCGGACACCGGGGAGCTGTTTTTT. Amino acids: CASSGGLADTGELFF.

The chain recombines TRBV30 with TRBJ1-3; possibly TRBD1 for D (5 bases). Trimming took off 1 base at V and 0 bases at J, with 13 bases between the two ends. The CDR3 totals 16 residues. In germline, CDR1 is GTSNPN, CDR2 SVGIG (reference sequence). In DNA form, the CDR3 reads TGTGCCTGGAGTGCATTGGGGGGGGTCTCTGGAAACACCATATATTTT. Translation gives CAWSALGGVSGNTIYF.

V usage is TRBV29-1 and J usage is TRBJ1-1; D unresolved. The CDR3 is 15 residues long. V was shortened by 6 bases and J by 1 base, with 18 bases between the two germline ends. Germline CDR1 SQVTM, CDR2 ANQGSEA. The CDR3 loop reads CSVVPTGGWNTEAFF. The DNA for the CDR3 is TGCAGCGTCGTTCCCACGGGAGGGTGGAACACTGAAGCTTTCTTT.

This clone was seen a few times. The chain employs TRBV6-5 and TRBJ1-5; D is undetermined. Looked up from germline, CDR1 is MNHEY and CDR2 is SVGAGI. V was trimmed by 2 bases and J by 4 bases, leaving 9 bases between them. The CDR3 sequence is 14 residues long. CDR3 protein: CASSYLGENQPQHF. The CDR3 DNA reads as TGTGCCAGCAGTTACCTGGGAGAGAATCAGCCCCAGCATTTT.

The chain joins TRBV6-5 to TRBJ2-7; 11 positions agree with TRBD2. The CDR3 covers 16 residues. After removal of 2 bases from V and 3 bases from J, the junction contained 6 bases not matched to a gene. CDR1 is MNHEY and CDR2 is SVGAGI in the germline V gene. The CDR3 coding sequence is TGTGCCAGCAGTTACGGTCGACTAGCGGGGATCTACGAGCAGTACTTC. This encodes CASSYGRLAGIYEQYF.

The chain is built from TRBV5-1 and TRBJ2-7; 11 bases are a match to TRBD1. The germline V gene encodes CDR1 SGHRS and CDR2 YFSETQ. After removal of 0 bases from V and 5 bases from J, the junction contained 1 base not matched to a gene. CDR3 length: 14 residues. This CDR3 is CASSLGTGGNEQYF. In DNA, the CDR3 is TGCGCCAGCAGCTTGGGGACAGGGGGCAACGAGCAGTACTTC.

CDR3 in amino acids: CASSSLRLADHNEQFF. DNA for the CDR3: TGTGCCAGCAGCTCACTTAGACTAGCGGATCACAATGAGCAGTTCTTC. This chain links TRBV7-2 with TRBJ2-1; 9 nucleotides align to TRBD2. J lost 5 bases, V lost 4 bases, and 9 bases had no gene match. The CDR3 is made up of 16 amino acids. Germline CDR1 reads SGHTA; CDR2 reads FQGNSA.

The gene calls are TRBV19 and TRBJ2-1, with D perhaps matching TRBD2 (6 bases). The CDR3 extends over 14 amino acids. CDR1 is LNHDA and CDR2 is SQIVND in the germline V gene (reference sequence). V was trimmed by 8 bases and J by 8 bases, leaving 19 bases between them. In nucleotides, the CDR3 is TGTGCCAGTTCCCGGCTAGCGCCCCAGGATGAGCAGTTCTTC. Translation: CASSRLAPQDEQFF.

The rearrangement uses TRBV6-5 and TRBJ2-1, with D uncertain. The germline V gene encodes CDR1 MNHEY and CDR2 SVGAGI. The CDR3 is 12 residues long. The ends were cut back, 5 bases at V and 10 bases at J, with 12 bases in the middle. The CDR3 protein is CASSLGPGEQFF. The CDR3 DNA reads TGTGCCAGCAGTCTCGGCCCCGGGGAGCAGTTCTTC.